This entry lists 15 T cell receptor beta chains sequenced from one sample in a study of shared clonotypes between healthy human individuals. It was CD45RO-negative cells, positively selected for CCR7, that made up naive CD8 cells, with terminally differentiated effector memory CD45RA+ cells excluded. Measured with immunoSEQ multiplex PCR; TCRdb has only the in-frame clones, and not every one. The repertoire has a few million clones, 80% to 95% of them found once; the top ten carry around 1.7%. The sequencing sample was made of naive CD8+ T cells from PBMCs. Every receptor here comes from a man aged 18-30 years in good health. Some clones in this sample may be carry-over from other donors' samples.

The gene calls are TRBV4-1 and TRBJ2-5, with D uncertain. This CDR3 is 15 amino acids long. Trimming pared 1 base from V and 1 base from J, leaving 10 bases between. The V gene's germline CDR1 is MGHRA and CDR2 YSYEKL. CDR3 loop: CASSQGAGLQETQYF. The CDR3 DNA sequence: TGCGCCAGCAGCCAAGGGGCTGGGCTCCAAGAGACCCAGTACTTC.

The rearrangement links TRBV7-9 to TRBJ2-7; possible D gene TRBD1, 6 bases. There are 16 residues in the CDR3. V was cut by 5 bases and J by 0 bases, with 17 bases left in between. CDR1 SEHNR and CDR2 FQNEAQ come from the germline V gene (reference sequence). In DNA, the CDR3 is TGTGCCAGCAGCCGGTTACAGGGAAGAAGCTCCTACGAGCAGTACTTC. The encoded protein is CASSRLQGRSSYEQYF. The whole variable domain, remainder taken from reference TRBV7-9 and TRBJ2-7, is DTGVSQNPRHKITKRGQNVTFRCDPISEHNRLYWYRQTLGQGPEFLTYFQNEAQLEKSRLLSDRFSAERPKGSFSTLEIQRTEQGDSAMYLCASSRLQGRSSYEQYFGPGTRLTVT.

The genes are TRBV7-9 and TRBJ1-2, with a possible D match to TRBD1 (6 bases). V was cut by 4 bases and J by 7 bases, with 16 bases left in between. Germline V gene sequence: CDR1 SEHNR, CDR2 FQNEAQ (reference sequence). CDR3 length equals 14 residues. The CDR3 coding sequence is TGTGCCAGCAGCTCGCCTTCGGGGGCGCTTGGCTACACCTTC. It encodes CASSSPSGALGYTF.

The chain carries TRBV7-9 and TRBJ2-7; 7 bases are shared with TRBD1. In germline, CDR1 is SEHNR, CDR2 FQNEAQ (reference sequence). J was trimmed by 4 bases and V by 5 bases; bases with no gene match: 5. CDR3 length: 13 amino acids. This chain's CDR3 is CASSQGQKYEQYF. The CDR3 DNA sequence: TGTGCCAGCAGCCAGGGACAGAAGTACGAGCAGTACTTC.

DNA for the CDR3: TGTGCCAATGTTCAGGGGGCGGACTACAATGAGCAGTTCTTC. Amino acid sequence: CANVQGADYNEQFF. V is TRBV25-1 and J is TRBJ2-1; 8 positions agree with TRBD1. Germline trimming cut 10 bases from V and 3 bases from J; bases unmatched to any gene: 8. Germline CDR1 MGHDK, CDR2 SYGVNS. The CDR3 has 14 amino acids.

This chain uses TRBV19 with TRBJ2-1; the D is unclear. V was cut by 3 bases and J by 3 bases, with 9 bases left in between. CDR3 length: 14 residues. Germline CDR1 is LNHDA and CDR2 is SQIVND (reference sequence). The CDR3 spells CASSIRGYYNEQFF. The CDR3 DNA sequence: TGTGCCAGTAGTATCCGCGGTTACTACAATGAGCAGTTCTTC.

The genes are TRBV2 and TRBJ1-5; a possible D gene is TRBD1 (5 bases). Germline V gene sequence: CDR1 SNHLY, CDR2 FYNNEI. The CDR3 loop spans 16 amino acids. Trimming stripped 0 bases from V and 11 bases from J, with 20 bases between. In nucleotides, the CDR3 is TGTGCCAGCAGTGAAGCGCTTGGGGCAGGGTTTGAGACCCAGCATTTT. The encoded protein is CASSEALGAGFETQHF.

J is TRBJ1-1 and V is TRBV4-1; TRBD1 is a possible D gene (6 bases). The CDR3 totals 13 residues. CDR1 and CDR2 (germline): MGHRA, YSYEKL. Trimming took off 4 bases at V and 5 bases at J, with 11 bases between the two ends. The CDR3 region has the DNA TGCGCCAGCAGCCTACGACAGGAGACTGAAGCTTTCTTT. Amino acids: CASSLRQETEAFF.

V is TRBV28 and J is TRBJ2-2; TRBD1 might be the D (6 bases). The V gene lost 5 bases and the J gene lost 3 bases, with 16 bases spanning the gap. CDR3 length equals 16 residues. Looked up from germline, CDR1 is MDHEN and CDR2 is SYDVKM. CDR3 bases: TGTGCCAGCAGTCCGTCAACAGGGTGGGACACCGGGGAGCTGTTTTTT. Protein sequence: CASSPSTGWDTGELFF.

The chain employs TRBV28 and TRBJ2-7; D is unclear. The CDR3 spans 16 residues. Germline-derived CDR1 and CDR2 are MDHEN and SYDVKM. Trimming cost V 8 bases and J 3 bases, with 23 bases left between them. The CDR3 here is CASAGSGKTVHYEQYF. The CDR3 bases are TGTGCCAGCGCCGGTAGTGGAAAAACGGTTCACTACGAGCAGTACTTC.

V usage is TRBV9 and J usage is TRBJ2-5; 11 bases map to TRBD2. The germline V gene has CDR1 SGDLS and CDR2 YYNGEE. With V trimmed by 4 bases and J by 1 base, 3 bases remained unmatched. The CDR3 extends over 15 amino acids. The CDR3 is CASSRGLAVQETQYF. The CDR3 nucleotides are TGTGCCAGCAGCAGGGGACTAGCGGTCCAAGAGACCCAGTACTTC.

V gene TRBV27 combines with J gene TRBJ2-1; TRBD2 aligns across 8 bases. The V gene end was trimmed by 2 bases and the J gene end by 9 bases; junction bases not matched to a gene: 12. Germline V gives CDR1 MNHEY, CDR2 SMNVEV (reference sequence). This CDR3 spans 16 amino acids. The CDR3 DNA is TGTGCCAGCAGTTTAAAGAAGCGGGAGAGGGCGGGTGAGCAGTTCTTC. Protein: CASSLKKRERAGEQFF.

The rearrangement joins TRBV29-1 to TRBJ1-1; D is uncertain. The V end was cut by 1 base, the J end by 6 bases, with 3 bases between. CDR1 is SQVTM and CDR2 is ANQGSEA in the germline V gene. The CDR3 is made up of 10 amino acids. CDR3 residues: CSVEAPEAFF. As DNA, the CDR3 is TGCAGCGTTGAAGCCCCTGAAGCTTTCTTT.

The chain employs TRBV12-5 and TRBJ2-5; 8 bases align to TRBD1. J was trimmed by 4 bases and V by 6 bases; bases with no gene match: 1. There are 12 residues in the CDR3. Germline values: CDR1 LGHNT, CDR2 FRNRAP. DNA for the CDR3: TGTGCTAGTGGGACAGGGGTAGAGACCCAGTACTTC. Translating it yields CASGTGVETQYF.

CDR3 nucleotides: TGTGCCAGCAGCGTCCGGGTCACAACATACGAGCAGTACTTC. Protein sequence: CASSVRVTTYEQYF. The chain has TRBV5-5 and TRBJ2-7; D gene unclear. This CDR3 has 14 amino acids. Germline CDR1 is SGHKS and CDR2 is YYEKEE (reference sequence). Between the trimmed V and J ends, which lost 4 bases and 4 bases, there was a span of 15 bases.